The clone carrying this TCR beta chain has only one observation. Its specificity is not known. With 60 Vbeta and 13 Jbeta primers, the PCR was carried out. Using immunoSEQ multiplex PCR, the repertoire was profiled, and TCRdb retains in-frame clones only, with some absent. This table has about 140,000 clones, roughly 80% appearing once. Germline loops: CDR1 MNHEY, CDR2 SMNVEV (reference sequence). The V and J ends lost 6 bases and 8 bases, in that order; junction bases with no gene match: 6. This CDR3 has 13 amino acids. Donors showed nominal health when sampled, although they likely had unrecorded immune exposures. This sample is part of a study of cytomegalovirus exposure and HLA in healthy donors. The study, taken as a whole, reports: TCR beta chains numbering some 160 were designated cytomegalovirus-associated. In presence/absence analyses, roughly uniform sequencing depth across donors was assumed.

The origin of this receptor is a man aged 25 to 45 in good health and CMV-seronegative. The sequenced sample was PBMCs. V usage is TRBV27 and J usage is TRBJ2-4; 8 bases fit TRBD1. The CDR3 reads CASRRDRRDIQYF. CDR3 bases: TGTGCCAGCAGACGGGACAGGAGGGACATTCAGTACTTC.